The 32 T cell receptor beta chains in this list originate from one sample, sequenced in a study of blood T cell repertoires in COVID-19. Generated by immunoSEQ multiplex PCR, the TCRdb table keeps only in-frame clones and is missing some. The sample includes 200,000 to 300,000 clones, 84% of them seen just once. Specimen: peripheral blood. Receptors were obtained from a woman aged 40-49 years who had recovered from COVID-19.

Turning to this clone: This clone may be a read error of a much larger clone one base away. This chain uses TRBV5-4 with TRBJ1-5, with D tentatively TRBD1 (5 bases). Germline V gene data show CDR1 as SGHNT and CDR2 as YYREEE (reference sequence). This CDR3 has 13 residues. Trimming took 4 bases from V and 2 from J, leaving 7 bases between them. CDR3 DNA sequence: TGTGCCAGCAGCACACAGGGCAATCAGCCCCAGCATTTT. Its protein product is CASSTQGNQPQHF.

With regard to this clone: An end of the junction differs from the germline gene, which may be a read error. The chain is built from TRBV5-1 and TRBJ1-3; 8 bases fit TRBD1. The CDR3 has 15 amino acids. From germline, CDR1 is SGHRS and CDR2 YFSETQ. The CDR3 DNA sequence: TGCGCCACCAGCGCCGGGACAGGCACTGGAAACACCATATATTTT. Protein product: CATSAGTGTGNTIYF.

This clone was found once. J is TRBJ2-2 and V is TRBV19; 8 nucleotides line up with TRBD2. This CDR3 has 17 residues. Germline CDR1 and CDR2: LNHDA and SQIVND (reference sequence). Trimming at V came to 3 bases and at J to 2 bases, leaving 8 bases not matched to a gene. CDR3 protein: CASSIDISGDNTGELFF. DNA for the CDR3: TGTGCCAGTAGTATCGATATTAGCGGGGACAACACCGGGGAGCTGTTTTTT. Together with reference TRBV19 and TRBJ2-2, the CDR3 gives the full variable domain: DGGITQSPKYLFRKEGQNVTLSCEQNLNHDAMYWYRQDPGQGLRLIYYSQIVNDFQKGDIAEGYSVSREKKESFPLTVTSAQKNPTAFYLCASSIDISGDNTGELFFGEGSRLTVL.

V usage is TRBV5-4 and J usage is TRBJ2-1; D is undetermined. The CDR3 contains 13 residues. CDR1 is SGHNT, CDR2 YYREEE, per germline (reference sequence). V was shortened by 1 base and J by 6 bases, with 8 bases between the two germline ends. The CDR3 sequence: CASSLLQLNEQFF. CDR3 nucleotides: TGTGCCAGCAGCTTGTTACAGCTCAATGAGCAGTTCTTC.

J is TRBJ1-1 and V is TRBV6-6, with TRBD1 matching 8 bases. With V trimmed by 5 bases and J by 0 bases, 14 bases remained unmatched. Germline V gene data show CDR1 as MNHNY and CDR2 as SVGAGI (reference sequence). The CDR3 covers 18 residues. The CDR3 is CASSPNRDRFSVNTEAFF. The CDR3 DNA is TGTGCCAGCAGTCCTAACCGGGACAGGTTTTCCGTGAACACTGAAGCTTTCTTT.

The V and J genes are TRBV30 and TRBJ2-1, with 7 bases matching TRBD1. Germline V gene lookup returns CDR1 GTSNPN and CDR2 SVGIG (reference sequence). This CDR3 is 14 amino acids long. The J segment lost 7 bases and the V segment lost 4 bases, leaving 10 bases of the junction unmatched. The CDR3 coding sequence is TGTGCCTGGATGACAGGGTACCCCCCAAATGAGCAGTTCTTC. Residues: CAWMTGYPPNEQFF.

The CDR3 protein is CASSRQVLSNQPQHF. The CDR3 nucleotides are TGTGCCAGCAGCAGACAAGTACTTAGCAATCAGCCCCAGCATTTT. The V and J genes are TRBV5-5 and TRBJ1-5; no clear D. The CDR3 runs 15 residues. V was pared by 4 bases and J by 0 bases, with 11 bases between. Germline CDR1 is SGHKS and CDR2 is YYEKEE (reference sequence). The full variable domain, its missing parts supplied by reference TRBV5-5 and TRBJ1-5, is DAGVTQSPTHLIKTRGQQVTLRCSPISGHKSVSWYQQVLGQGPQFIFQYYEKEERGRGNFPDRFSARQFPNYSSELNVNALLLGDSALYLCASSRQVLSNQPQHFGDGTRLSIL.

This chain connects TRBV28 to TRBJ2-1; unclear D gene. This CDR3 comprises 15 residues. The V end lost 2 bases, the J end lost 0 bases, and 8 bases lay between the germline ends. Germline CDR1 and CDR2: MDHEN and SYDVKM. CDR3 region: CASSLAAVSYNEQFF. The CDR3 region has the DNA TGTGCCAGCAGTTTAGCCGCGGTCTCCTACAATGAGCAGTTCTTC.

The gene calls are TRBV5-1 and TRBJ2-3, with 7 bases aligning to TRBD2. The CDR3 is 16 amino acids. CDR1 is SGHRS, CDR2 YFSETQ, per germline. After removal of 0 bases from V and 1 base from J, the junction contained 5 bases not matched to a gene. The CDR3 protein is CASSLAGGMGTDTQYF. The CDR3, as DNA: TGCGCCAGCAGCTTGGCCGGGGGGATGGGCACAGATACGCAGTATTTT.

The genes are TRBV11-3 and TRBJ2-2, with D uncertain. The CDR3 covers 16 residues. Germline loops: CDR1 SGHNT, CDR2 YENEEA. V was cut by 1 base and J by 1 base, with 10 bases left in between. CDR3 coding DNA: TGTGCCAGCAGCTTAGTTTGGAGATTGAACACCGGGGAGCTGTTTTTT. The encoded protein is CASSLVWRLNTGELFF.

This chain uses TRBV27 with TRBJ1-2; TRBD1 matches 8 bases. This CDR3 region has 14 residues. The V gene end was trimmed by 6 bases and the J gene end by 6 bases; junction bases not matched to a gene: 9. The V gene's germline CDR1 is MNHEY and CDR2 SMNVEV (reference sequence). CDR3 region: CASRWSDRVHGYTF. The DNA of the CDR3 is TGTGCCAGCAGGTGGTCGGACAGGGTACATGGCTACACCTTC.

As DNA, the CDR3 is TGTGCCAGCAGCTCACCCACAGGGTGGGAAGCCGGGGAGCTGTTTTTT. It translates to CASSSPTGWEAGELFF. The chain carries TRBV5-5 and TRBJ2-2; possibly TRBD1 for D (6 bases). Germline CDR1 is SGHKS and CDR2 is YYEKEE (reference sequence). Trimming removed 3 bases from V and 6 bases from J, with 18 bases in between. The CDR3 sequence is 16 residues long.

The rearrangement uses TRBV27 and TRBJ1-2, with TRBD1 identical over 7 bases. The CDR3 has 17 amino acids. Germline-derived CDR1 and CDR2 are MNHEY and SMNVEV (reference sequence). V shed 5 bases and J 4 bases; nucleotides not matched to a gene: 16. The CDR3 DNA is TGTGCCAGCAGTCCCCAGGGGGTTGGTGTTCCCGGCTATGGCTACACCTTC. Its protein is CASSPQGVGVPGYGYTF.

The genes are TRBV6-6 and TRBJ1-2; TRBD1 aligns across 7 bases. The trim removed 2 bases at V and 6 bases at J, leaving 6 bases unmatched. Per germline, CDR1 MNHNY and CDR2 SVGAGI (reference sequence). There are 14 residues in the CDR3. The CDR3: CASSYRTGGNGYTF. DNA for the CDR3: TGTGCCAGCAGTTACCGGACAGGCGGGAATGGCTACACCTTC.

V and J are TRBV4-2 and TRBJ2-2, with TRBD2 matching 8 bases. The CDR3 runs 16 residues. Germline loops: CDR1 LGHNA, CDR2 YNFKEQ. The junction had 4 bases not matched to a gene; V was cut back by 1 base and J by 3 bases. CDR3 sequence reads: CASSQAGGIDTGELFF. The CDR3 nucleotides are TGTGCCAGCAGCCAAGCGGGAGGGATCGACACCGGGGAGCTGTTTTTT.

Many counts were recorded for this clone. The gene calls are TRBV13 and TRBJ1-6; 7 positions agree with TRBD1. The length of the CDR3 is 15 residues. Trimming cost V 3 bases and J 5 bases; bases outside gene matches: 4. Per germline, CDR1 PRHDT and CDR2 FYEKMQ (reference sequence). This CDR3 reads CASSFRQGNNSPLHF. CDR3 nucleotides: TGTGCCAGCAGCTTTAGACAGGGCAATAATTCACCCCTCCACTTT.

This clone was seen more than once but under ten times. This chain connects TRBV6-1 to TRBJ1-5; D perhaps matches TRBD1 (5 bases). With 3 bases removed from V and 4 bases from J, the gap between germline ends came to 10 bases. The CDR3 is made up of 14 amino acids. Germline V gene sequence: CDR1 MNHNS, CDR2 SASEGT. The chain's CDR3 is CASSDGRANQPQHF. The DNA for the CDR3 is TGTGCCAGCAGTGATGGCAGGGCTAATCAGCCCCAGCATTTT.

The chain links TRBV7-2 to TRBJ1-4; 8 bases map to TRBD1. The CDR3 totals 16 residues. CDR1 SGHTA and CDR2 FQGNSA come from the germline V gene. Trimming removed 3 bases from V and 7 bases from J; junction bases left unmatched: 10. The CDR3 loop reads CASSFTGQGSSEKLFF. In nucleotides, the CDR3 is TGTGCCAGCAGCTTTACTGGACAGGGATCAAGTGAAAAACTGTTTTTT.

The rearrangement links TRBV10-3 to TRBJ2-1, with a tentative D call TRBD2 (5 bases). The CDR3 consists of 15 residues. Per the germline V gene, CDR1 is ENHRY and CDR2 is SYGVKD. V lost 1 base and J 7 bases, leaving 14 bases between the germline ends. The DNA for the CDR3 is TGTGCCATCAGTGAGTTAGAGGGTCTTCTGAATGAGCAGTTCTTC. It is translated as CAISELEGLLNEQFF.

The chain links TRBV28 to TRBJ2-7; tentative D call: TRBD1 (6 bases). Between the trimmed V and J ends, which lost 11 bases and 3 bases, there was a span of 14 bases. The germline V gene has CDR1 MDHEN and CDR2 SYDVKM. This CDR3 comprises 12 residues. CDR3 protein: CACRDNVYEQYF. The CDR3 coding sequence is TGTGCCTGCCGGGACAATGTCTACGAGCAGTACTTC.

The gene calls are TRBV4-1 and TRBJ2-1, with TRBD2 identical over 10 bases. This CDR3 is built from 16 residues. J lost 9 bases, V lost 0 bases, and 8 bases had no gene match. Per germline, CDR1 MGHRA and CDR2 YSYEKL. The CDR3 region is CASSQEKRGGIVEQFF. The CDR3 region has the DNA TGCGCCAGCAGCCAAGAAAAGCGGGGGGGTATCGTTGAGCAGTTCTTC.

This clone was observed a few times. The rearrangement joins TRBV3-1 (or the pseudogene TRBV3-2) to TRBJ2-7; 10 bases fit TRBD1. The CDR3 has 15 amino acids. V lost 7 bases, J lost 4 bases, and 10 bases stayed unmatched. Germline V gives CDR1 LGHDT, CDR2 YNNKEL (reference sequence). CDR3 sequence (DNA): TGTGCCAGCACCGAGAGGACAGGGGGTAATTACGAGCAGTACTTC. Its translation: CASTERTGGNYEQYF.

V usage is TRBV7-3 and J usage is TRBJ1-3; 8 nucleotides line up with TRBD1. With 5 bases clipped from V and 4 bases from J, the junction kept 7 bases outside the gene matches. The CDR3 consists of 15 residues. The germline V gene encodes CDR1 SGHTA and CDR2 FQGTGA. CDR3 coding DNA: TGTGCCAGCAGCGCCCAAACAGGGGGAGGAAACACCATATATTTT. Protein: CASSAQTGGGNTIYF.

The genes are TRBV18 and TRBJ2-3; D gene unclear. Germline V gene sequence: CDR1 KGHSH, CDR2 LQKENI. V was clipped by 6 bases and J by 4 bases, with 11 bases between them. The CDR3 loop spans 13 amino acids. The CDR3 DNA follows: TGTGCCAGCTCCCTCTCAGAAGCAGATACGCAGTATTTT. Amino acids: CASSLSEADTQYF.

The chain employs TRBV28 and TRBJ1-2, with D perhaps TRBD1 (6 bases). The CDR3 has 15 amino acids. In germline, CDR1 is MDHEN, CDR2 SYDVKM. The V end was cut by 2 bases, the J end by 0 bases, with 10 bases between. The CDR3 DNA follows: TGTGCCAGCAGTTTACCGGGACACACTAACTATGGCTACACCTTC. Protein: CASSLPGHTNYGYTF.

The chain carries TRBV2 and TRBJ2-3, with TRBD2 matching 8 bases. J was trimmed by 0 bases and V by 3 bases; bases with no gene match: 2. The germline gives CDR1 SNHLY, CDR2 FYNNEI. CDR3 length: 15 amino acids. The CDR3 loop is CASSDSGDSTDTQYF. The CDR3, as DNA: TGTGCCAGCAGTGATAGCGGGGACAGCACAGATACGCAGTATTTT.

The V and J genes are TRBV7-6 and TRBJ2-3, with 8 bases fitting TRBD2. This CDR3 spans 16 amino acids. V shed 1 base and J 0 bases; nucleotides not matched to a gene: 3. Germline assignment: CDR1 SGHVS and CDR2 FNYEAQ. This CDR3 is CASSLGIAGSTDTQYF. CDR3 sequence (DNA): TGTGCCAGCAGCTTAGGGATAGCGGGGAGCACAGATACGCAGTATTTT.

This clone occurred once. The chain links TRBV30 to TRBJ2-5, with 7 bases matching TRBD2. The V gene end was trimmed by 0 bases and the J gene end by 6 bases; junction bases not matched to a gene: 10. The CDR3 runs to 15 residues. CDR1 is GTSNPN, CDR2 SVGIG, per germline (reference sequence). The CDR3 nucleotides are TGTGCCTGGAGTGTACCCAGCGGGGCGTCGAAGACCCAGTACTTC. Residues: CAWSVPSGASKTQYF.

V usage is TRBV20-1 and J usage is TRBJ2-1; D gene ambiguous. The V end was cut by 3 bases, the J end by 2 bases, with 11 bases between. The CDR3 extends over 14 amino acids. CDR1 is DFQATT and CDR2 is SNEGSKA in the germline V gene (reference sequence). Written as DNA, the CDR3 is TGCAGTGCTAGTTCCGGGTACCCCTACAATGAGCAGTTCTTC. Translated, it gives CSASSGYPYNEQFF.

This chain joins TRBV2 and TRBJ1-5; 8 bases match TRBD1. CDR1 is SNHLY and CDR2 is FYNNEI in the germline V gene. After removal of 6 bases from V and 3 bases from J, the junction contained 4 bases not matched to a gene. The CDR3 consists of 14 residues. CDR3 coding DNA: TGTGCCAGCAGCCGGGACAGGTACAATCAGCCCCAGCATTTT. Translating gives CASSRDRYNQPQHF.

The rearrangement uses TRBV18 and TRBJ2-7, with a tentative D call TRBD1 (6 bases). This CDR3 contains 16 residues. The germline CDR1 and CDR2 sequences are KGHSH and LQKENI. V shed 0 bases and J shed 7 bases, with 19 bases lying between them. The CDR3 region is CASSPPGAGRAGEQYF. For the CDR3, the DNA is TGTGCCAGCTCACCACCGGGGGCAGGCAGGGCCGGGGAGCAGTACTTC.

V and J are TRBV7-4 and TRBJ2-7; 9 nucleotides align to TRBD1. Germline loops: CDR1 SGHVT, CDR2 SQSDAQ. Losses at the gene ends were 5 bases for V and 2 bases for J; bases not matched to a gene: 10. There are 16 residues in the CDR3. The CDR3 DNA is TGTGCCAGCAGCCCCCACCGGGACAGGGAGGCCTACGAGCAGTACTTC. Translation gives CASSPHRDREAYEQYF.